A single sample is the source of the 21 T cell receptor beta chains below, sequenced in a study of technical replicates of blood from a few donors. The method was immunoSEQ multiplex PCR; TCRdb's version includes in-frame clones alone and lacks a portion of them. The table has about 80,000 clones, 90% to 95% seen once; the top ten hold approximately 0.41%. The sequenced sample was T cells isolated from PBMCs. These receptors were collected from a human donor in good health.

This rearrangement joins TRBV9 to TRBJ2-3; TRBD1 might be the D (6 bases). Germline assignment: CDR1 SGDLS and CDR2 YYNGEE. V was shortened by 3 bases and J by 0 bases, with 11 bases between the two germline ends. This CDR3 comprises 15 residues. CDR3 DNA: TGTGCCAGCAGCGGGACAGACGACAGCACAGATACGCAGTATTTT. Translation gives CASSGTDDSTDTQYF.

This chain uses TRBV7-6 with TRBJ1-1; 7 nucleotides match TRBD1. V gave up 5 bases and J gave up 0 bases; unmatched junction bases: 6. CDR3 length equals 15 residues. Germline lookup yields CDR1 SGHVS and CDR2 FNYEAQ. The DNA for the CDR3 is TGTGCCAGCAGCATACAGGGGTTGGTGAACACTGAAGCTTTCTTT. Its protein is CASSIQGLVNTEAFF.

The chain has TRBV4-2 and TRBJ1-2; D remains unclear. The ends were cut back, 0 bases at V and 4 bases at J, with 12 bases in the middle. Germline V lookup: CDR1 LGHNA, CDR2 YNFKEQ. The CDR3 consists of 15 residues. The CDR3 sequence: CASSQETGVAYGYTF. Written as DNA, the CDR3 is TGTGCCAGCAGCCAAGAAACCGGGGTGGCCTATGGCTACACCTTC.

The chain carries TRBV5-1 and TRBJ1-1, with TRBD1 matching over 8 bases. With 2 bases clipped from V and 4 bases from J, the junction kept 7 bases outside the gene matches. The CDR3 loop spans 15 amino acids. Germline V CDR1 and CDR2: SGHRS, YFSETQ. Here the CDR3 DNA reads TGCGCCAGCAGCTTTGGCAGGGGGCAGGGCACTGAAGCTTTCTTT. Its protein is CASSFGRGQGTEAFF.

This chain joins TRBV13 and TRBJ2-3; 7 nucleotides match TRBD2. Germline-derived CDR1 and CDR2 are PRHDT and FYEKMQ (reference sequence). This CDR3 comprises 14 residues. V trimming: 5 bases; J trimming: 6 bases; junction bases outside the gene matches: 8. Here the CDR3 reads CASSLAGGEDTQYF. CDR3 DNA: TGTGCCAGCAGCCTGGCTGGGGGGGAGGATACGCAGTATTTT.

The chain combines TRBV9 with TRBJ2-1; D ambiguous. Germline V gene data show CDR1 as SGDLS and CDR2 as YYNGEE. Trimming removed 4 bases at V and 0 bases at J, with 5 bases between. The CDR3 spans 13 residues. In DNA form, the CDR3 reads TGTGCCAGCAGCCCCAGCTCCTACAATGAGCAGTTCTTC. Translation: CASSPSSYNEQFF.

This clone was counted once. The CDR3: CASSELIGRVDQPQHF. The CDR3 nucleotides read TGTGCCAGCAGTGAACTCATCGGCAGGGTCGATCAGCCCCAGCATTTT. The chain uses TRBV6-1 and TRBJ1-5, with D tentatively TRBD1 (5 bases). In germline, CDR1 is MNHNS, CDR2 SASEGT. The CDR3 totals 16 residues. The V gene lost 2 bases and the J gene lost 5 bases, with 16 bases spanning the gap.

The chain carries TRBV27 and TRBJ2-1; D call uncertain. V was pared by 2 bases and J by 4 bases, with 6 bases between. CDR1 MNHEY and CDR2 SMNVEV come from the germline V gene (reference sequence). The CDR3 runs 13 residues. The CDR3 DNA reads as TGTGCCAGCAGTTTAATTAGTTACAATGAGCAGTTCTTC. Translated, it gives CASSLISYNEQFF.

V gene TRBV10-3 combines with J gene TRBJ1-4; the match to TRBD1 covers 7 bases. Germline CDR1 ENHRY, CDR2 SYGVKD. The junction had 8 bases not matched to a gene; V was cut back by 6 bases and J by 4 bases. This CDR3 is 15 amino acids long. The CDR3 DNA reads as TGTGCCATCAGGTCTTCCGGGACAGTTAATGAAAAACTGTTTTTT. This codes for CAIRSSGTVNEKLFF.

This chain joins TRBV5-6 and TRBJ1-1; D is unresolved. CDR1 and CDR2 from the germline V gene are SGHDT and YYEEEE. Trimming shortened V by 3 bases and J by 5 bases, and 14 bases separated the two germline ends. The CDR3 runs to 14 residues. As DNA, the CDR3 is TGTGCCAGCAGCTCCGTCTCAGAGCGTACTGAAGCTTTCTTT. Its protein is CASSSVSERTEAFF.

In the case of this clone: Germline and junction disagree at one end, which may indicate a read error. For the CDR3, the DNA is TGTGCTAGCAGCATCAGGGGCTCGAACACCGGGGAGCTGTTTTTT. Its protein product is CASSIRGSNTGELFF. The chain joins TRBV7-7 to TRBJ2-2, with D possibly matching TRBD1 (6 bases). The CDR3 is made up of 15 amino acids. Germline V gene sequence: CDR1 SSHAT, CDR2 FNYEAQ (reference sequence).

The rearrangement uses TRBV5-4 and TRBJ1-3; maybe TRBD1 (6 bases). The CDR3 is made up of 15 amino acids. CDR1 SGHNT and CDR2 YYREEE come from the germline V gene (reference sequence). V was trimmed by 3 bases and J by 2 bases, leaving 12 bases between them. The CDR3 nucleotides read TGTGCCAGCAGCTGGCAGGGGCTAGCTGGAAACACCATATATTTT. Its translation is CASSWQGLAGNTIYF. The whole variable domain, remainder taken from reference TRBV5-4 and TRBJ1-3, is ETGVTQSPTHLIKTRGQQVTLRCSSQSGHNTVSWYQQALGQGPQFIFQYYREEENGRGNFPPRFSGLQFPNYSSELNVNALELDDSALYLCASSWQGLAGNTIYFGEGSWLTVV.

This chain joins TRBV11-2 and TRBJ2-1; TRBD2 aligns across 8 bases. The CDR3 has 17 residues. V lost 5 bases, J lost 9 bases, and 18 bases stayed unmatched. Germline lookup yields CDR1 SGHAT and CDR2 FQNNGV. The CDR3 is CASSPIWGSGMGGEQFF. DNA for the CDR3: TGTGCCAGCAGCCCAATATGGGGTAGCGGGATGGGTGGTGAGCAGTTCTTC.

The V gene is TRBV5-1, the J gene TRBJ2-7; weak D call: TRBD1 (6 bases). The germline V gene has CDR1 SGHRS and CDR2 YFSETQ. CDR3 length equals 14 residues. V dropped 5 bases and J dropped 4 bases, with 16 bases sitting between them. The DNA for the CDR3 is TGCGCCAGCAGGAGGGACACCCTAACTTACGAGCAGTACTTC. Residues: CASRRDTLTYEQYF. Combining the CDR3 with reference TRBV5-1 and TRBJ2-7 gives the whole variable domain KAGVTQTPRYLIKTRGQQVTLSCSPISGHRSVSWYQQTPGQGLQFLFEYFSETQRNKGNFPGRFSGRQFSNSRSEMNVSTLELGDSALYLCASRRDTLTYEQYFGPGTRLTVT.

For this clone: Germline and junction disagree at one end, which may indicate a read error. Here the CDR3 reads CASSYSRYSYEQYF. The CDR3 nucleotides read TGTGCCAGCAGTTACTCCAGATACAGCTACGAGCAGTACTTC. This chain connects TRBV10-3 to TRBJ2-7; D call uncertain. This CDR3 is 14 amino acids long. Germline CDR1 and CDR2: ENHRY and SYGVKD.

The rearrangement uses TRBV7-9 and TRBJ2-2; D unresolved. The CDR3 length is 16 residues. The germline V gene has CDR1 SEHNR and CDR2 FQNEAQ (reference sequence). V gave up 8 bases and J gave up 5 bases, with 21 bases separating them. Written as DNA, the CDR3 is TGTGCCAGCGGAGCAACTGTCACCCGAGAGACCGGGGAGCTGTTTTTT. Protein sequence: CASGATVTRETGELFF.

The chain has TRBV9 and TRBJ2-1, with D possibly being TRBD1 (6 bases). The germline V gene encodes CDR1 SGDLS and CDR2 YYNGEE. The V end was cut by 4 bases, the J end by 8 bases, with 16 bases between. CDR3 length: 14 amino acids. In DNA, the CDR3 is TGTGCCAGCAGCCCCACACAGGGAAGGGATGAGCAGTTCTTC. Protein product: CASSPTQGRDEQFF.

The rearrangement joins TRBV28 to TRBJ1-2, with D tentatively TRBD1 (5 bases). Germline V gene sequence: CDR1 MDHEN, CDR2 SYDVKM. The CDR3 extends over 16 amino acids. V lost 2 bases and J 12 bases, leaving 25 bases between the germline ends. CDR3 sequence (DNA): TGTGCCAGCAGTTTAGCCCATCAGGGATTGGTCGGTCGGCACACCTTC. Protein: CASSLAHQGLVGRHTF.

This clone was picked up a small number of times. This sequence joins TRBV19 and TRBJ1-3, with 9 bases fitting TRBD1. The CDR3 is made up of 17 amino acids. The germline V gene encodes CDR1 LNHDA and CDR2 SQIVND (reference sequence). V shed 3 bases and J 1 base; nucleotides not matched to a gene: 7. CDR3 sequence reads: CASSMPGQGFSGNTIYF. CDR3 DNA: TGTGCCAGTAGTATGCCGGGACAGGGCTTTTCTGGAAACACCATATATTTT.

V usage is TRBV13 and J usage is TRBJ2-3; no clear D. Germline V gene data show CDR1 as PRHDT and CDR2 as FYEKMQ (reference sequence). Trimming took 1 base from V and 5 from J, leaving 7 bases between them. The CDR3 is made up of 13 amino acids. CDR3 sequence (DNA): TGTGCCAGCAGCTTAGTCCGAGGAGATACGCAGTATTTT. It yields the protein CASSLVRGDTQYF. Full variable domain (outside the CDR3, taken from reference TRBV13 and TRBJ2-3): AAGVIQSPRHLIKEKRETATLKCYPIPRHDTVYWYQQGPGQDPQFLISFYEKMQSDKGSIPDRFSAQQFSDYHSELNMSSLELGDSALYFCASSLVRGDTQYFGPGTRLTVL.

The rearrangement uses TRBV5-1 and TRBJ1-2; D ambiguous. Trimming took 0 bases from V and 3 from J, leaving 3 bases between them. This CDR3 has 12 amino acids. Germline values: CDR1 SGHRS, CDR2 YFSETQ. This CDR3 is CASSLAYYGYTF. Here the CDR3 DNA reads TGCGCCAGCAGCTTGGCCTACTATGGCTACACCTTC.